The next 23 T cell receptor beta chains were all read from a single sample in a study of blood T cell repertoires in COVID-19. Only in-frame clones appear in the TCRdb table, and some are missing; sequencing was by immunoSEQ multiplex PCR. The sample shows around 56,000 clones, 89% of them seen only once. The specimen was peripheral blood. The source is a human donor in a cohort sampled during active COVID-19.

This chain joins TRBV9 and TRBJ1-6; D gene uncertain. The CDR3 consists of 19 residues. The germline V gene encodes CDR1 SGDLS and CDR2 YYNGEE. The V gene lost 2 bases and the J gene lost 0 bases, with 18 bases spanning the gap. CDR3 amino acids: CASSVRKAPESSYNSPLHF. In DNA, the CDR3 is TGTGCCAGCAGCGTCCGAAAAGCACCCGAGAGCTCCTATAATTCACCCCTCCACTTT.

A single count supports this clone. The gene calls are TRBV5-5 and TRBJ2-7; weak D call: TRBD2 (5 bases). This CDR3 is built from 12 residues. The germline V and J ends were trimmed by 2 bases and 4 bases, with 7 bases remaining between them. Germline V gene data show CDR1 as SGHKS and CDR2 as YYEKEE (reference sequence). The CDR3 nucleotides read TGTGCCAGCAGCTTCGGAGGATACGAGCAGTACTTC. This gives the protein CASSFGGYEQYF.

V gene TRBV19 combines with J gene TRBJ2-7; TRBD2 might be the D (6 bases). Germline loops: CDR1 LNHDA, CDR2 SQIVND (reference sequence). V shed 5 bases and J shed 2 bases, with 16 bases lying between them. CDR3 length: 15 residues. The DNA of the CDR3 is TGTGCCAGTAGTGCGACGGGGGAGGTTACCTACGAGCAGTACTTC. Its protein product is CASSATGEVTYEQYF. Full variable domain (missing parts from reference TRBV19 and TRBJ2-7): DGGITQSPKYLFRKEGQNVTLSCEQNLNHDAMYWYRQDPGQGLRLIYYSQIVNDFQKGDIAEGYSVSREKKESFPLTVTSAQKNPTAFYLCASSATGEVTYEQYFGPGTRLTVT.

This chain links TRBV7-3 with TRBJ2-3; 8 nucleotides match TRBD2. The CDR3 totals 17 residues. The J segment lost 4 bases and the V segment lost 3 bases, leaving 12 bases of the junction unmatched. CDR1 is SGHTA and CDR2 is FQGTGA in the germline V gene. In DNA form, the CDR3 reads TGTGCCAGCAGCTTGGAATCCTCGGGGGGGCCTCCAGATACGCAGTATTTT. Protein product: CASSLESSGGPPDTQYF.

The rearrangement links TRBV18 to TRBJ1-2; 9 positions agree with TRBD1. The germline V gene encodes CDR1 KGHSH and CDR2 LQKENI. Trimming removed 2 bases from V and 4 bases from J; junction bases left unmatched: 2. The CDR3 contains 14 residues. In nucleotides, the CDR3 is TGTGCCAGCTCACCAGGGACAGGGTTCTATGGCTACACCTTC. It codes for CASSPGTGFYGYTF.

This clone was seen just once. V and J are TRBV5-1 and TRBJ2-3; D may be TRBD2 (6 bases). The CDR3 covers 18 residues. Looked up from germline, CDR1 is SGHRS and CDR2 is YFSETQ. V shed 0 bases and J shed 0 bases, with 17 bases lying between them. CDR3 nucleotide sequence: TGCGCCAGCAGCTTGGTCCCGGCGCACGGGGGTAGCACAGATACGCAGTATTTT. It is translated as CASSLVPAHGGSTDTQYF. Looking up the rest from reference TRBV5-1 and TRBJ2-3 gives the full variable domain: KAGVTQTPRYLIKTRGQQVTLSCSPISGHRSVSWYQQTPGQGLQFLFEYFSETQRNKGNFPGRFSGRQFSNSRSEMNVSTLELGDSALYLCASSLVPAHGGSTDTQYFGPGTRLTVL.

The chain links TRBV9 to TRBJ2-2; D gene uncertain. The V end lost 3 bases, the J end lost 5 bases, and 14 bases lay between the germline ends. Germline values: CDR1 SGDLS, CDR2 YYNGEE. This CDR3 is built from 15 residues. CDR3 nucleotide sequence: TGTGCCAGCAGCGCCGCGGTAACCGCTACCGGGGAGCTGTTTTTT. It specifies CASSAAVTATGELFF.

This chain links TRBV11-3 with TRBJ1-4; D is possibly TRBD1 (5 bases). V dropped 7 bases and J dropped 4 bases, with 22 bases sitting between them. The germline gives CDR1 SGHNT, CDR2 YENEEA. The CDR3 length is 17 residues. The CDR3 loop reads CASNGRLSRGGNEKLFF. The CDR3 nucleotides read TGTGCCAGCAATGGGAGGTTATCACGGGGGGGTAATGAAAAACTGTTTTTT. The full variable domain, with the rest looked up from reference TRBV11-3 and TRBJ1-4, is EAGVVQSPRYKIIEKKQPVAFWCNPISGHNTLYWYLQNLGQGPELLIRYENEEAVDDSQLPKDRFSAERLKGVDSTLKIQPAELGDSAVYLCASNGRLSRGGNEKLFFGSGTQLSVL.

This chain connects TRBV2 to TRBJ2-5, with 7 bases matching TRBD1. This CDR3 is built from 15 residues. Trimming removed 6 bases from V and 3 bases from J; junction bases left unmatched: 10. Germline V gene data show CDR1 as SNHLY and CDR2 as FYNNEI. The CDR3, as DNA: TGTGCCAGCAGGGAGAAAACCGGGACAGAAGAGACCCAGTACTTC. Its translation is CASREKTGTEETQYF.

The rearrangement links TRBV6-2 or TRBV6-3 to TRBJ2-3; 8 nucleotides align to TRBD2. The CDR3 has 17 residues. Looked up from germline, CDR1 is MNHEY and CDR2 is SVGEGT. V lost 4 bases to trimming and J lost 2 bases; unmatched junction nucleotides: 11. CDR3: CASSSNPGLVVTDTQYF. In DNA form, the CDR3 reads TGTGCCAGCAGTTCGAACCCGGGACTAGTGGTCACAGATACGCAGTATTTT.

The V and J genes are TRBV28 and TRBJ2-3; the match to TRBD2 covers 13 bases. Germline V gene sequence: CDR1 MDHEN, CDR2 SYDVKM. The CDR3 covers 15 residues. Trimming removed 6 bases from V and 4 bases from J; junction bases left unmatched: 4. The CDR3 sequence is CASSPTSGGADTQYF. The CDR3 bases are TGTGCCAGCAGCCCAACTAGCGGGGGGGCAGATACGCAGTATTTT.

CDR3 DNA: TGTGCCAGCAGCTTAGTGACAGGGCCCTACAATGAGCAGTTCTTC. It translates to CASSLVTGPYNEQFF. The chain couples TRBV7-2 to TRBJ2-1; TRBD1 matches at 7 bases. Germline CDR1 and CDR2: SGHTA and FQGNSA. The CDR3 sequence is 15 residues long. The V segment lost 1 base and the J segment 2 bases; nucleotides outside the gene matches: 2.

This clone was seen a few times. This chain connects TRBV6-1 to TRBJ1-5; TRBD1 is a possible D gene (5 bases). V was trimmed by 3 bases and J by 0 bases, leaving 9 bases between them. The CDR3 consists of 15 residues. Germline V gives CDR1 MNHNS, CDR2 SASEGT. The CDR3 DNA is TGTGCCAGCAGTGATGGGGGGTATAGCAATCAGCCCCAGCATTTT. This translates into CASSDGGYSNQPQHF.

This sequence joins TRBV19 and TRBJ2-7, with 7 bases lining up with TRBD1. The V and J ends lost 7 bases and 3 bases, in that order; junction bases with no gene match: 18. Germline V gene sequence: CDR1 LNHDA, CDR2 SQIVND (reference sequence). The CDR3 runs to 17 residues. CDR3 sequence reads: CASTPSFRTGGIYEQYF. CDR3 nucleotides: TGTGCCAGTACCCCCAGCTTTAGGACAGGCGGAATCTACGAGCAGTACTTC.

The chain joins TRBV7-9 to TRBJ2-5, with TRBD2 identical over 8 bases. Per germline, CDR1 SEHNR and CDR2 FQNEAQ (reference sequence). The CDR3 has 15 residues. V was clipped by 3 bases and J by 3 bases; unmatched bases: 6. CDR3 bases: TGTGCCAGCAGCTTCAGGCGGGGGGATAAAGAGACCCAGTACTTC. It yields the protein CASSFRRGDKETQYF. Complete variable domain (other parts from reference TRBV7-9 and TRBJ2-5): DTGVSQNPRHKITKRGQNVTFRCDPISEHNRLYWYRQTLGQGPEFLTYFQNEAQLEKSRLLSDRFSAERPKGSFSTLEIQRTEQGDSAMYLCASSFRRGDKETQYFGPGTRLLVL.

The CDR3 nucleotides read TGCGCCAGCAGTGAGTCGGCCGGGGGTCCCCAGCATTTT. Its translation: CASSESAGGPQHF. The genes are TRBV10-1 and TRBJ1-5; D might be TRBD1 (5 bases). This CDR3 contains 13 residues. The germline gives CDR1 WNHNN, CDR2 SYGVQD (reference sequence). The V gene lost 0 bases and the J gene lost 10 bases, with 10 bases spanning the gap.

The gene calls are TRBV19 and TRBJ2-2; 9 nucleotides agree with TRBD1. V lost 7 bases and J lost 7; bases outside the gene matches: 13. This CDR3 has 16 residues. Germline CDR1 reads LNHDA; CDR2 reads SQIVND (reference sequence). The CDR3 region is CASTPGTGIFGGELFF. CDR3 bases: TGTGCCAGTACCCCCGGGACAGGGATCTTCGGCGGGGAGCTGTTTTTT. The whole variable domain, remainder taken from reference TRBV19 and TRBJ2-2, is DGGITQSPKYLFRKEGQNVTLSCEQNLNHDAMYWYRQDPGQGLRLIYYSQIVNDFQKGDIAEGYSVSREKKESFPLTVTSAQKNPTAFYLCASTPGTGIFGGELFFGEGSRLTVL.

V and J are TRBV7-2 and TRBJ2-5, with 7 bases lining up with TRBD2. This CDR3 region has 16 residues. Germline V lookup: CDR1 SGHTA, CDR2 FQGNSA. Losses at the gene ends were 5 bases for V and 2 bases for J; bases not matched to a gene: 11. CDR3 residues: CASSPRLASSQETQYF. The CDR3 bases are TGTGCCAGCAGCCCCCGACTAGCCTCTAGTCAAGAGACCCAGTACTTC.

The chain uses TRBV9 and TRBJ1-3; the match to TRBD1 covers 8 bases. The CDR3 loop spans 16 amino acids. The germline gives CDR1 SGDLS, CDR2 YYNGEE. After removal of 4 bases from V and 1 base from J, the junction contained 7 bases not matched to a gene. CDR3 nucleotide sequence: TGTGCCAGCAGCCGTAGGACAGGGACTTCTGGAAACACCATATATTTT. Amino acids: CASSRRTGTSGNTIYF.

This sequence joins TRBV6-2 or TRBV6-3 and TRBJ1-5; D is undetermined. Germline V gene data show CDR1 as MNHEY and CDR2 as SVGEGT. CDR3 length: 14 residues. The V end lost 2 bases, the J end lost 9 bases, and 14 bases lay between the germline ends. As DNA, the CDR3 is TGTGCCAGCAGTTACCGGCGGGGTTCCTGGCCCCAGCATTTT. Encoded protein: CASSYRRGSWPQHF.

The chain uses TRBV6-6 and TRBJ2-7; possibly TRBD2 for D (7 bases). The germline V gene has CDR1 MNHNY and CDR2 SVGAGI (reference sequence). The CDR3 loop spans 13 amino acids. V shed 8 bases and J shed 4 bases, with 15 bases lying between them. CDR3 residues: CASEEGGKYEQYF. In DNA, the CDR3 is TGTGCCAGCGAGGAGGGGGGGAAGTACGAGCAGTACTTC.

V gene TRBV18 combines with J gene TRBJ2-2; TRBD2 matches at 8 bases. The germline gives CDR1 KGHSH, CDR2 LQKENI. Trimming took 6 bases from V and 3 from J; bases not matched to a gene: 12. This CDR3 is built from 17 residues. The CDR3 DNA is TGTGCCAGCTCGTTTGCCGGGGGGGCCTCTGACACCGGGGAGCTGTTTTTT. It yields the protein CASSFAGGASDTGELFF.

The genes are TRBV27 and TRBJ2-7; TRBD1 agrees at 10 bases. CDR1 is MNHEY and CDR2 is SMNVEV in the germline V gene (reference sequence). V dropped 0 bases and J dropped 4; count of bases not matched to a gene: 9. This CDR3 region has 17 residues. CDR3: CASSLSGLPDRGYEQYF. The CDR3 region has the DNA TGTGCCAGCAGTTTATCCGGTCTTCCGGACAGGGGGTACGAGCAGTACTTC.